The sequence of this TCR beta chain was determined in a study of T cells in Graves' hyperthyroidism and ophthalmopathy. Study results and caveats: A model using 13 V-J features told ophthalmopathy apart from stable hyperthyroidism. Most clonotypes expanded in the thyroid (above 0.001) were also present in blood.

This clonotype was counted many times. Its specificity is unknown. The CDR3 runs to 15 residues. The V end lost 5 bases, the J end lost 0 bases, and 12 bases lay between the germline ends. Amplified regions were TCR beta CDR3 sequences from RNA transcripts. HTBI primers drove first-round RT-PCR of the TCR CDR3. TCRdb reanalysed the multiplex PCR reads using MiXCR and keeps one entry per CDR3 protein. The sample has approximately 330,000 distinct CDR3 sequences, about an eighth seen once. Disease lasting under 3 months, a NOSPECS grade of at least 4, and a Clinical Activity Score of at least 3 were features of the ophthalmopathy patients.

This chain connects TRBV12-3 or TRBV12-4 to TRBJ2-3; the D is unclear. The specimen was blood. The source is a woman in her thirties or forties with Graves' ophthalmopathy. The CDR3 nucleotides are TGTGCCAGCAGTCTTACCGGCGTAAGCACAGATACGCAGTATTTT. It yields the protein CASSLTGVSTDTQYF.